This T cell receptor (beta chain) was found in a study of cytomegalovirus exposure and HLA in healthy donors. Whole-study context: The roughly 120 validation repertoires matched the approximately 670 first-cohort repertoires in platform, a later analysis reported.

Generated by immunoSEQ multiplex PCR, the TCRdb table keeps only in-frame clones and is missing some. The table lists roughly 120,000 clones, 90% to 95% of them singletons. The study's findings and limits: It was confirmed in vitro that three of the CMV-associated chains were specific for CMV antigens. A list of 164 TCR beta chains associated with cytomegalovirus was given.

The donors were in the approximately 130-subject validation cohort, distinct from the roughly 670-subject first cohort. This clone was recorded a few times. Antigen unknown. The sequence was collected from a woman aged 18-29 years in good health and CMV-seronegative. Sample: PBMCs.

Here the CDR3 DNA reads TGTGCCAGCAGCCGGGTACGTTCACCCCTCCACTTT. Translation: CASSRVRSPLHF. The gene calls are TRBV11-2 and TRBJ1-6; the D is unclear. The V gene lost 5 bases and the J gene lost 9 bases, with 8 bases spanning the gap. This CDR3 contains 12 residues. The germline V gene encodes CDR1 SGHAT and CDR2 FQNNGV.